This T cell receptor (beta chain) was recorded in a study of blood T cells in healthy people across ages. Germline loops: CDR1 LGHNA, CDR2 YNFKEQ. The CDR3 is made up of 16 amino acids. Every participating donor contributed 7.5 to 10 milliliters of peripheral blood through a draw. Primers used in a second PCR of about 6 to 12 cycles were a sample-barcoded 5' primer and a J-beta primer mix. TCRdb reprocessed the 5' RACE reads with MiXCR, giving one entry per CDR3 protein. This table holds 550,000 to 600,000 distinct CDR3 sequences, around half found once. The rearrangement links TRBV4-2 to TRBJ2-7, with a tentative D call TRBD2 (6 bases). The DNA matches TRBJ2-5 better at its end, which makes the J call doubtful. This TCR derives from an elderly man in good health. Sample: blood. DNA of the CDR3: TGTGCCAGCAGCCAAGATTGGGCAGGGAGGCAAGAGACCCAGTACTTC. Amino acids: CASSQDWAGRQETQYF.